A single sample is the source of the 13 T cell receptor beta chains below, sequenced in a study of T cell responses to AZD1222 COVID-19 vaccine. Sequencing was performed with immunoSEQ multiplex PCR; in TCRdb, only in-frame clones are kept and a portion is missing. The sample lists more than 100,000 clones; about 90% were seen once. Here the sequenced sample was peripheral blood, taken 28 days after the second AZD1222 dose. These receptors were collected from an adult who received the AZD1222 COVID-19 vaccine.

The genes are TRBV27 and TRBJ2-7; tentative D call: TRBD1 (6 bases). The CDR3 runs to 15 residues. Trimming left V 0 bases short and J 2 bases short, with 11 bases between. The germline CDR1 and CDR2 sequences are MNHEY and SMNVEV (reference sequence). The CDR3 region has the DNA TGTGCCAGCAGTTTATCTCCGGGGACAACCTACGAGCAGTACTTC. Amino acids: CASSLSPGTTYEQYF.

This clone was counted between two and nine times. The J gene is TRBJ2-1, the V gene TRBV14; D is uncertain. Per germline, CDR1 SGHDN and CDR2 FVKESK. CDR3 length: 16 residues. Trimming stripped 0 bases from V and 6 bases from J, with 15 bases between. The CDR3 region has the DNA TGTGCCAGCAGCCAAGATTTTAGTTACCCCTCCAATGAGCAGTTCTTC. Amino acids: CASSQDFSYPSNEQFF.

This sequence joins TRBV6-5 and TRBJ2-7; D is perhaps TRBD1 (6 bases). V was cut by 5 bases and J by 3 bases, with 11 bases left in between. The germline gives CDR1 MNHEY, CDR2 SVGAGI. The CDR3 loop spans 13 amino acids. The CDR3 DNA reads TGTGCCAGCAGTACAGGGCCCATCTACGAGCAGTACTTC. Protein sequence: CASSTGPIYEQYF.

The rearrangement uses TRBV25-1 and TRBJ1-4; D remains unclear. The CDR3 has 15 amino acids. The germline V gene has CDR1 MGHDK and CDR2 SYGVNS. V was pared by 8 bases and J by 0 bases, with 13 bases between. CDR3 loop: CASSQGFATNEKLFF. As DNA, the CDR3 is TGTGCCAGCTCACAAGGCTTTGCAACTAATGAAAAACTGTTTTTT.

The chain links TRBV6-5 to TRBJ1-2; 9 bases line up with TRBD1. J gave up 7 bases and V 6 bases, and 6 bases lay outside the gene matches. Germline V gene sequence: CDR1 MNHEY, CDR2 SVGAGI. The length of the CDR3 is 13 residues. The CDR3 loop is CASRARDRAGYTF. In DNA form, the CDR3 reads TGTGCCAGCAGGGCCCGGGACAGGGCTGGCTACACCTTC.

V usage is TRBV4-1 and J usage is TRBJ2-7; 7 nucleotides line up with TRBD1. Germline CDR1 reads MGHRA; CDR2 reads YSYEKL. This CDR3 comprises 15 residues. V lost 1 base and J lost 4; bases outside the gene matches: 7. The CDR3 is CASSQGQGRGYEQYF. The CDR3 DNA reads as TGCGCCAGCAGCCAAGGACAGGGTAGGGGATACGAGCAGTACTTC.

CDR3 sequence: CASSYLEGRDTEAFF. The CDR3 nucleotides read TGTGCCAGCAGTTACCTCGAGGGAAGGGACACTGAAGCTTTCTTT. This chain joins TRBV6-5 and TRBJ1-1; no definite D call. CDR3 size: 15 residues. CDR1 and CDR2 from the germline V gene are MNHEY and SVGAGI. Trimming removed 2 bases from V and 3 bases from J, with 13 bases in between.

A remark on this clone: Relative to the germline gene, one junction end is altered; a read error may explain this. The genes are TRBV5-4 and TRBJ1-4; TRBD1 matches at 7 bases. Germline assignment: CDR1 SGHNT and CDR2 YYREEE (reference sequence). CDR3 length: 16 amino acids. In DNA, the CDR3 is TGTGCCAGCAGTTTGGCTCTGGGACAGTCCCAGGGAAAACTGTTTTTT. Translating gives CASSLALGQSQGKLFF.

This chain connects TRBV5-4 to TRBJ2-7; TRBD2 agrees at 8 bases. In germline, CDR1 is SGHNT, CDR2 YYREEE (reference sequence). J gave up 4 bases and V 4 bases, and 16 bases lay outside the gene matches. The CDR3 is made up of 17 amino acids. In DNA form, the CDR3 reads TGTGCCAGCAGCCCTGCGGCGGGGGGCCATGGGAGGTACGAGCAGTACTTC. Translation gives CASSPAAGGHGRYEQYF.

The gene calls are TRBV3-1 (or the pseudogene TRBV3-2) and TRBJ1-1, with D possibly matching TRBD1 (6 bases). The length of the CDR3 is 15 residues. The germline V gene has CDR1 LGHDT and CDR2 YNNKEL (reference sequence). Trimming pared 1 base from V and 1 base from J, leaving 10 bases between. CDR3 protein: CASSQVGGPNTEAFF. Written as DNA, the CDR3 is TGTGCCAGCAGCCAAGTCGGGGGGCCGAACACTGAAGCTTTCTTT.

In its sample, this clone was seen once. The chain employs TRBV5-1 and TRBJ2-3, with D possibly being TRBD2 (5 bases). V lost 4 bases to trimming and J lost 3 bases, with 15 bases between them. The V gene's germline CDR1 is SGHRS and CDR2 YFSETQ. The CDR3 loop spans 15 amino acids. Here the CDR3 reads CASSPPAGKTDTQYF. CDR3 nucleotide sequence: TGCGCCAGCAGCCCGCCCGCGGGTAAAACAGATACGCAGTATTTT.

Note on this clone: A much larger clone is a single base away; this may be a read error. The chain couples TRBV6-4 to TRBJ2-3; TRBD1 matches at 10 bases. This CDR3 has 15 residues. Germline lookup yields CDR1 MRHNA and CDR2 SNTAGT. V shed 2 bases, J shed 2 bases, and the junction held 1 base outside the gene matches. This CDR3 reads CASSDGTGDTDTQYF. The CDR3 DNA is TGTGCCAGCAGTGACGGGACAGGGGACACAGATACGCAGTATTTT.

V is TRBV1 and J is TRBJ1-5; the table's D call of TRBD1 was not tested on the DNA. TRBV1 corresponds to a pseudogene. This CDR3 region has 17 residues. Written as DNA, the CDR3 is TGCACCAGCAGCCAAGAGGGGAGACCAGGGGGCAATCAGCCCCAGCATTTT. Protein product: CTSSQEGRPGGNQPQHF.